The 7 T cell receptor beta chains given below trace back to one sample, sequenced in a study of T cell responses to AZD1222 COVID-19 vaccine. Here immunoSEQ multiplex PCR was the method, and the copy in TCRdb shows in-frame clones only, minus some. This table has 150,000 to 200,000 clones, approximately 95% appearing once. The sequencing here drew on peripheral blood, taken on day 0 of AZD1222 vaccination. The receptors originated from an adult in good health.

The chain combines TRBV9 with TRBJ2-5, with 7 bases matching TRBD1. Looked up from germline, CDR1 is SGDLS and CDR2 is YYNGEE. The ends lost 4 bases at V and 4 bases at J; junction bases unmatched: 7. The length of the CDR3 is 14 residues. CDR3 protein: CASSSLTGLETQYF. CDR3 bases: TGTGCCAGCAGCTCTTTGACAGGGTTAGAGACCCAGTACTTC.

A single count supports this clone. This sequence joins TRBV5-6 and TRBJ1-3, with a weak D call TRBD1 (5 bases). Looked up from germline, CDR1 is SGHDT and CDR2 is YYEEEE. V was pared by 4 bases and J by 4 bases, with 21 bases between. The CDR3 has 17 residues. The CDR3 here is CASSVAGQTGVGNTIYF. The CDR3 DNA reads TGTGCCAGCAGCGTCGCCGGGCAGACGGGGGTCGGAAACACCATATATTTT.

The V gene is TRBV3-1 (or the pseudogene TRBV3-2), the J gene TRBJ1-1, with 7 bases fitting TRBD1. This CDR3 spans 15 amino acids. Trimming at V came to 1 base and at J to 6 bases, leaving 8 bases not matched to a gene. Looked up from germline, CDR1 is LGHDT and CDR2 is YNNKEL (reference sequence). The CDR3 DNA reads TGTGCCAGCAGCCAAGCCAGACCACAGGGGTCTGAAGCTTTCTTT. It translates to CASSQARPQGSEAFF.

The chain joins TRBV6-5 to TRBJ2-1, with D hard to call. V lost 0 bases and J lost 3, with 9 bases in between. CDR1 MNHEY and CDR2 SVGAGI come from the germline V gene. The CDR3 loop spans 15 amino acids. CDR3 sequence: CASSYSKSVYNEQFF. The CDR3 DNA reads TGTGCCAGCAGTTACTCGAAATCGGTCTACAATGAGCAGTTCTTC.

The V and J genes are TRBV1 and TRBJ1-6. TRBV1 is noted as a pseudogene. The CDR3 has 20 residues. CDR3 residues: CTSSLRFFSALSSYNSPLHF. CDR3 coding DNA: TGCACCAGCAGCCTTCGATTTTTCAGCGCCCTAAGCTCCTATAATTCACCCCTCCACTTT.

This clone was picked up one time. The chain joins TRBV11-1 to TRBJ1-1, with unresolved D. Trimming cost V 5 bases and J 12 bases, with 16 bases left between them. The CDR3 has 12 amino acids. The V gene's germline CDR1 is SGHAT and CDR2 FQDESV (reference sequence). CDR3 sequence reads: CASSPNRVSPFF. Written as DNA, the CDR3 is TGTGCCAGCAGCCCAAACCGGGTTTCCCCTTTCTTT.

The rearrangement links TRBV7-8 to TRBJ2-2; the D gene is possibly TRBD2 (7 bases). CDR3 length: 15 amino acids. Germline assignment: CDR1 SGHVS and CDR2 FQNEAQ. The V and J ends lost 5 bases and 0 bases respectively, with 10 bases between them. The DNA for the CDR3 is TGTGCCAGCAGCGGGGGGGCAGCGAACACCGGGGAGCTGTTTTTT. It specifies CASSGGAANTGELFF.